This T cell receptor (beta chain) was documented in a study of PD-1 blockade in classical Hodgkin lymphoma. In every patient, relapse followed autologous stem cell transplantation, while exposure to brentuximab vedotin differed. Using immunoSEQ multiplex PCR, the repertoire was profiled, and TCRdb retains in-frame clones only, with some absent. The profile shows tens of thousands of clones, about 92% of them singletons. The V gene end was trimmed by 6 bases and the J gene end by 6 bases; junction bases not matched to a gene: 3. Germline assignment: CDR1 ENHRY and CDR2 SYGVKD. The CDR3 is 13 residues long.

The specimen comprised peripheral blood mononuclear cells (PBMCs), sampled at baseline. The chain has TRBV10-3 and TRBJ2-2, with 8 bases matching TRBD1. The clonotype was recovered from a human donor with classical Hodgkin lymphoma. CDR3 DNA sequence: TGTGCCATCAGGGACAGGGTTTCCGGGGAGCTGTTTTTT. Translated, it gives CAIRDRVSGELFF.